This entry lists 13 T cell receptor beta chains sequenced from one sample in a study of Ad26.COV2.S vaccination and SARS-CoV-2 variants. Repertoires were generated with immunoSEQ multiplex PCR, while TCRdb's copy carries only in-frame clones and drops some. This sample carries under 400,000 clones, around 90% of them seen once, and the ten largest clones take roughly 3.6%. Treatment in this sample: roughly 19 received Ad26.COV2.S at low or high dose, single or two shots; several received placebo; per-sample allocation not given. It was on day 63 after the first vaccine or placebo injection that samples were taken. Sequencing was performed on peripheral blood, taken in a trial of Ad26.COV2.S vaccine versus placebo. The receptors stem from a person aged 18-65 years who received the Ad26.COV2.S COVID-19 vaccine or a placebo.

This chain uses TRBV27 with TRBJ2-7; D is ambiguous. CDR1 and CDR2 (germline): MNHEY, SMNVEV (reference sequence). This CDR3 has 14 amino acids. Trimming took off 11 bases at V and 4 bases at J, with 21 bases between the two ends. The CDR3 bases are TGTGCCTCCTCACCCGACTCGGTGTCTTACGAGCAGTACTTC. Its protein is CASSPDSVSYEQYF.

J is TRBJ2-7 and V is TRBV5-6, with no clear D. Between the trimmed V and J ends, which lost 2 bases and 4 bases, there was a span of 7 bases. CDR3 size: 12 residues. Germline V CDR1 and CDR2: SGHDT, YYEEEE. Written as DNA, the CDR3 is TGTGCCAGCAGCTTCGGGTCTTACGAGCAGTACTTC. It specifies CASSFGSYEQYF. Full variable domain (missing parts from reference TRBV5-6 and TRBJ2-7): DAGVTQSPTHLIKTRGQQVTLRCSPKSGHDTVSWYQQALGQGPQFIFQYYEEEERQRGNFPDRFSGHQFPNYSSELNVNALLLGDSALYLCASSFGSYEQYFGPGTRLTVT.

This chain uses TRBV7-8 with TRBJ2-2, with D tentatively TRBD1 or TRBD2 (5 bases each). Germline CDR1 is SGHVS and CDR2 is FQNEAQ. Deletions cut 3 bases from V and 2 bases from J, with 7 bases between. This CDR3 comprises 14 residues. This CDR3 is CASSLRGNTGELFF. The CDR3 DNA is TGTGCCAGCAGCTTGAGGGGTAACACCGGGGAGCTGTTTTTT.

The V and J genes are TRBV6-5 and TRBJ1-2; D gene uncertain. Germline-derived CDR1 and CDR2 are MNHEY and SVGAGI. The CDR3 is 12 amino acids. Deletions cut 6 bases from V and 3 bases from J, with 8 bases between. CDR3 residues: CASSRVYYGYTF. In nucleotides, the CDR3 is TGTGCCAGCAGCCGAGTATACTATGGCTACACCTTC.

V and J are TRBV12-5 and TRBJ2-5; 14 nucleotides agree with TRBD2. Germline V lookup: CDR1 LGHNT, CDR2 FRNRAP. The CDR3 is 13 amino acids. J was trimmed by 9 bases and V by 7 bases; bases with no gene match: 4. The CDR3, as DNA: TGTGCTAGTGCAAAGGGACTAGCGGGGGCCCAGTACTTC. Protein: CASAKGLAGAQYF.

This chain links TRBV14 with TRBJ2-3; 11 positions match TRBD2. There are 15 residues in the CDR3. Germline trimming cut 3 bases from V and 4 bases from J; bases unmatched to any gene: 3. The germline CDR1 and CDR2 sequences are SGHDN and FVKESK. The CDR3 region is CASSHIAGGADTQYF. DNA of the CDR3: TGTGCCAGCAGCCACATAGCGGGGGGGGCAGATACGCAGTATTTT.

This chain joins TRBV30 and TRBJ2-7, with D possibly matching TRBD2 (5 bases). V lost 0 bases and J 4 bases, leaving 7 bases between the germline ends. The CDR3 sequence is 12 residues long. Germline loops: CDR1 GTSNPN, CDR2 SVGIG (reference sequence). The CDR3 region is CAWSVLGYEQYF. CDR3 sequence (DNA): TGTGCCTGGAGTGTACTAGGTTACGAGCAGTACTTC.

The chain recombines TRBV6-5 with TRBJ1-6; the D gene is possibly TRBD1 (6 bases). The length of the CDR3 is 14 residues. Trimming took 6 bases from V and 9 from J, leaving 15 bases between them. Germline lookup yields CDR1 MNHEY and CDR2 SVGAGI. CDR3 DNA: TGTGCCAGCAGGGGACACCCTCTGAGTTCACCCCTCCACTTT. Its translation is CASRGHPLSSPLHF.

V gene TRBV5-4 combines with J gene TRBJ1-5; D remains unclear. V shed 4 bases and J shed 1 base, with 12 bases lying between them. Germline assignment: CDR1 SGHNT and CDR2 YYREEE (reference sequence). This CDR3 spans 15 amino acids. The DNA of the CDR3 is TGTGCCAGCAGCCCCTTGAAAGACAGCAATCAGCCCCAGCATTTT. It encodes CASSPLKDSNQPQHF. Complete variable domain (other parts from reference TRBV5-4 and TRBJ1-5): ETGVTQSPTHLIKTRGQQVTLRCSSQSGHNTVSWYQQALGQGPQFIFQYYREEENGRGNFPPRFSGLQFPNYSSELNVNALELDDSALYLCASSPLKDSNQPQHFGDGTRLSIL.

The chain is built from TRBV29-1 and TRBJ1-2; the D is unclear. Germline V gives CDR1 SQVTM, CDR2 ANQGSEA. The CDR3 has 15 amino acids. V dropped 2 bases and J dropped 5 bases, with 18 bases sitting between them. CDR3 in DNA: TGCAGCGTTGAACTTCAAGGCTGGGTTGAGTATGGCTACACCTTC. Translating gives CSVELQGWVEYGYTF.

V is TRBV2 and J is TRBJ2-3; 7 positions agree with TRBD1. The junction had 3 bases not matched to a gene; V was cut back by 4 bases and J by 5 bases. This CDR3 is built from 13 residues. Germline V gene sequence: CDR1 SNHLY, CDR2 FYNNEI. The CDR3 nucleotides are TGTGCCAGCAGTGGACAGGGTTTAGATACGCAGTATTTT. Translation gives CASSGQGLDTQYF.

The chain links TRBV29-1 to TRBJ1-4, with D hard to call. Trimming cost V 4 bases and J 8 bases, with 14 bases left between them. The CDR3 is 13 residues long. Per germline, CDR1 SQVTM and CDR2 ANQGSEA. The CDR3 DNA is TGCAGCGTTGCCCCGACTGCAAACGAAAAACTGTTTTTT. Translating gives CSVAPTANEKLFF. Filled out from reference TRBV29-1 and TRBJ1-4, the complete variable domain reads SAVISQKPSRDICQRGTSLTIQCQVDSQVTMMFWYRQQPGQSLTLIATANQGSEATYESGFVIDKFPISRPNLTFSTLTVSNMSPEDSSIYLCSVAPTANEKLFFGSGTQLSVL.

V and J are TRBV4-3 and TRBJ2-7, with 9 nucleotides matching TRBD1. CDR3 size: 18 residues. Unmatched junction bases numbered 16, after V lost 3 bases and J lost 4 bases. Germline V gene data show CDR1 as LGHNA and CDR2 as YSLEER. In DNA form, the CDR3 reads TGCGCCAGCAGCCAGGACAAGGGACCCGACAGGGGGAGTTACGAGCAGTACTTC. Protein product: CASSQDKGPDRGSYEQYF.